The present entry profiles one T cell receptor (beta chain) with its context. Its specificity is not known. The data are from a study of cytomegalovirus exposure and HLA in healthy donors. Points from the study as a whole: Rare TCR sequences predominated, though certain public TCRs were found in many donors. There were 150 to 200 TCR beta chains listed as cytomegalovirus-associated. That first-cohort TCR clusters tended to co-occur in the roughly 120 validation repertoires was found in a later analysis.

Trimming removed 1 base from V and 3 bases from J, with 4 bases in between. The germline CDR1 and CDR2 sequences are SEHNR and FQNEAQ (reference sequence). This CDR3 has 13 amino acids. Clones were sequenced by immunoSEQ multiplex PCR, and TCRdb holds only the in-frame ones, with some missing. The sample comprises about 130,000 clones, around 90% of which are singletons, and 1.5% to 2.5% rests with the top ten. This clonotype was obtained from a woman younger than 35 in good health and CMV-seronegative. Sequencing input: PBMCs. The chain has TRBV7-9 and TRBJ2-4; D is unresolved. The CDR3 reads CASSLGSKNIQYF. The CDR3 nucleotides are TGTGCCAGCAGCTTAGGTAGCAAAAACATTCAGTACTTC. Full variable domain (outside the CDR3, taken from reference TRBV7-9 and TRBJ2-4): DTGVSQNPRHKITKRGQNVTFRCDPISEHNRLYWYRQTLGQGPEFLTYFQNEAQLEKSRLLSDRFSAERPKGSFSTLEIQRTEQGDSAMYLCASSLGSKNIQYFGAGTRLSVL.